Listed below are T cell receptor beta chains from one sample, sequenced in a study of shared clonotypes between healthy human individuals. Assay: immunoSEQ multiplex PCR; the TCRdb copy retains only in-frame clones and omits some. The sample shows roughly 2,000,000 clones, 93% of them seen only once. The sequencing sample was made of naive CD8+ T cells from PBMCs. Receptors were obtained from a man in his late teens or twenties in good health. Some clones in this sample may be carry-over from other donors' samples. The CDR3 runs from the conserved cysteine through the conserved F or W. D genes are given only for firm matches. Some rows have no size entry. The others give once, few or many, or a class for an expanded clone.

D	size	V	J	CDR3	DNA
.	.	TRBV7-9	TRBJ2-7	CASSPSTSYEQYF	TGTGCCAGCAGCCCGTCGACCTCCTACGAGCAGTACTTC
.	.	TRBV4-2	TRBJ2-7	CASSNSEDSYEQYF	TGTGCCAGCAGCAACTCGGAAGACTCCTACGAGCAGTACTTC
.	.	TRBV4-1	TRBJ2-7	CASSQDDSDMLYEQYF	TGCGCCAGCAGCCAAGATGACAGTGATATGCTCTACGAGCAGTACTTC
.	.	TRBV11-2	TRBJ1-2	CASSGPGSGDNYGYTF	TGTGCCAGCAGCGGACCGGGATCCGGCGATAACTATGGCTACACCTTC
.	.	TRBV5-1	TRBJ1-3	CASSWGTSGSGTIYF	TGCGCCAGCAGCTGGGGGACATCCGGCTCCGGCACCATATATTTT
TRBD1	.	TRBV28	TRBJ2-7	CASSLGQLSYEQYF	TGTGCCAGCAGTTTGGGACAGCTCTCCTACGAGCAGTACTTC
.	.	TRBV7-9	TRBJ1-5	CASSLAPVNQPQHF	TGTGCCAGCAGCTTAGCCCCAGTCAATCAGCCCCAGCATTTT
.	.	TRBV5-6	TRBJ1-2	CASSLLRRERYGYTF	TGTGCCAGCAGCTTGTTGCGCAGGGAACGCTATGGCTACACCTTC
.	.	TRBV19	TRBJ1-1	CASSIDWGTEAFF	TGTGCCAGTAGTATAGATTGGGGCACTGAAGCTTTCTTT
.	.	TRBV7-9	TRBJ2-5	CASSYGGDVETQYF	TGTGCCAGCAGTTACGGCGGAGACGTCGAGACCCAGTACTTC
.	.	TRBV19	TRBJ2-7	CASSINSYEQYF	TGTGCCAGTAGTATAAATTCTTACGAGCAGTACTTC
TRBD2	.	TRBV27	TRBJ2-1	CASSLGLAPYNEQFF	TGTGCCAGCAGTTTGGGACTAGCGCCGTACAATGAGCAGTTCTTC
.	.	TRBV11-2	TRBJ2-3	CASSLVGQGHDTQYF	TGTGCCAGCAGCTTAGTTGGGCAGGGGCACGATACGCAGTATTTT
.	.	TRBV14	TRBJ2-7	CASSPGVYEQYF	TGTGCCAGCAGCCCCGGGGTCTACGAGCAGTACTTC
.	.	TRBV7-9	TRBJ2-1	CASSPRRQDSYNEQFF	TGTGCCAGCAGCCCACGCCGGCAGGACTCCTACAATGAGCAGTTCTTC
TRBD2	.	TRBV4-1	TRBJ2-7	CASSQDGYPGTISYEQYF	TGCGCCAGCAGCCAAGATGGCTACCCCGGGACTATCTCCTACGAGCAGTACTTC
TRBD1	.	TRBV19	TRBJ1-1	CASSIVRTGGARTEAFF	TGTGCCAGTAGTATAGTCCGGACAGGGGGCGCCAGGACAGAAGCTTTCTTT
TRBD2	.	TRBV4-1	TRBJ2-4	CASSQGLAGGLTAIQYF	TGCGCCAGCAGCCAAGGACTAGCGGGGGGCCTAACAGCCATTCAGTACTTC
.	.	TRBV5-5	TRBJ1-1	CASSFDMNTEAFF	TGTGCCAGCAGTTTCGACATGAACACTGAAGCTTTCTTT
TRBD2	.	TRBV29-1	TRBJ2-2	CSVGLAGGIGELFF	TGCAGCGTAGGGCTAGCGGGAGGTATCGGGGAGCTGTTTTTT
TRBD1	.	TRBV7-9	TRBJ2-5	CASSSRTGQETQYF	TGTGCCAGCAGCTCGAGGACAGGACAAGAGACCCAGTACTTC
TRBD1	once	TRBV28	TRBJ2-7	CASSPPRRTGGGEQYF	TGTGCCAGCAGTCCCCCGAGAAGGACAGGGGGCGGCGAGCAGTACTTC
.	.	TRBV10-3	TRBJ2-7	CATKDPHGSYEQYF	TGTGCCACCAAGGACCCCCACGGCTCCTACGAGCAGTACTTC
TRBD2	.	TRBV27	TRBJ2-5	CASSSLSAGGPAETQYF	TGTGCCAGCAGTTCCTTATCCGCGGGAGGGCCAGCGGAGACCCAGTACTTC
.	.	TRBV5-4	TRBJ2-3	CASSLLTPTSTDTQYF	TGTGCCAGCAGCTTACTGACTCCTACTTCCACAGATACGCAGTATTTT
TRBD2	.	TRBV9	TRBJ2-1	CASSVGSGSWNEQFF	TGTGCCAGCAGCGTAGGGAGCGGGAGTTGGAATGAGCAGTTCTTC
.	.	TRBV7-9	TRBJ2-7	CASSLAGLGYEQYF	TGTGCCAGCAGCTTAGCGGGCCTGGGCTACGAGCAGTACTTC
.	.	TRBV4-3	TRBJ2-3	CASSQVMSSTDTQYF	TGCGCCAGCAGCCAAGTGATGTCGAGCACAGATACGCAGTATTTT
.	.	TRBV5-1	TRBJ1-4	CASSWDGLNEKLFF	TGCGCCAGCAGCTGGGACGGCCTTAATGAAAAACTGTTTTTT
.	few	TRBV4-1	TRBJ2-1	CASSQGPRDDEQFF	TGCGCCAGCAGCCAAGGACCCCGGGATGATGAGCAGTTCTTC
TRBD2	.	TRBV4-1	TRBJ2-7	CASSQTSGSYEQYF	TGCGCCAGCAGTCAGACTAGCGGCTCCTACGAGCAGTACTTC
TRBD1	.	TRBV2	TRBJ2-7	CASTETTGGNEQYF	TGTGCCAGCACCGAGACGACAGGGGGGAACGAGCAGTACTTC
TRBD1	.	TRBV10-3	TRBJ2-1	CATQGQGYNEQFF	TGTGCCACCCAGGGACAGGGTTACAATGAGCAGTTCTTC
.	.	TRBV7-2	TRBJ1-2	CASTPLGTANYGYTF	TGTGCCAGCACCCCTTTGGGGACGGCTAACTATGGCTACACCTTC
TRBD2	.	TRBV9	TRBJ2-7	CASSLSGGAYEQYF	TGTGCCAGCAGCTTAAGCGGGGGAGCCTACGAGCAGTACTTC
TRBD2	.	TRBV2	TRBJ2-3	CASKRARSGRTDTQYF	TGTGCCAGCAAACGGGCCCGGAGCGGGAGGACAGATACGCAGTATTTT
TRBD1	.	TRBV10-3	TRBJ2-7	CAIGQGTSYEQYF	TGTGCCATAGGACAGGGGACCTCCTACGAGCAGTACTTC
.	.	TRBV13	TRBJ2-1	CASSQTGRANNEQFF	TGTGCCAGCAGCCAGACAGGGAGGGCTAACAATGAGCAGTTCTTC
.	few	TRBV27	TRBJ1-5	CASSIEGEGQPQHF	TGTGCCAGCAGTATTGAGGGGGAGGGTCAGCCCCAGCATTTT
.	.	TRBV19	TRBJ1-2	CASSSGPDRGYGYTF	TGTGCCAGTAGTTCCGGCCCCGACCGGGGCTATGGCTACACCTTC
TRBD2	.	TRBV7-9	TRBJ2-5	CASSLAPSGQETQYF	TGTGCCAGCAGCTTAGCGCCTAGCGGCCAAGAGACCCAGTACTTC
.	once	TRBV28	TRBJ2-3	CASSYSPGRVTSTDTQYF	TGTGCCAGCAGTTACTCTCCGGGCCGGGTGACTAGCACAGATACGCAGTATTTT
TRBD1	.	TRBV19	TRBJ2-7	CASSIPNRGHEQYF	TGTGCCAGTAGTATCCCAAACAGGGGTCACGAGCAGTACTTC
.	.	TRBV27	TRBJ1-2	CASSPWGTLNYGYTF	TGTGCCAGCAGTCCATGGGGGACACTAAACTATGGCTACACCTTC
TRBD1	.	TRBV10-3	TRBJ2-7	CAIWAGTGGVEQYF	TGTGCCATTTGGGCCGGGACAGGGGGGGTTGAGCAGTACTTC
.	.	TRBV5-1	TRBJ1-5	CASSLVRNQPQHF	TGCGCCAGCAGCTTGGTAAGGAATCAGCCCCAGCATTTT
.	.	TRBV7-3	TRBJ1-3	CASSLLGGYGNTIYF	TGTGCCAGCAGCTTATTAGGGGGGTATGGAAACACCATATATTTT
TRBD2	.	TRBV7-9	TRBJ2-1	CASSPIGTSGNEQFF	TGTGCCAGCAGCCCAATCGGGACTAGCGGAAATGAGCAGTTCTTC
.	.	TRBV2	TRBJ2-3	CASSEEAGSTDTQYF	TGTGCCAGCAGTGAAGAGGCAGGGAGCACAGATACGCAGTATTTT
TRBD2	.	TRBV4-1	TRBJ2-4	CASSQHEGREDMDKNIQYF	TGCGCCAGCAGCCAACATGAGGGACGGGAGGATATGGACAAAAACATTCAGTACTTC
.	.	TRBV5-1	TRBJ2-3	CASSLAPSGADTQYF	TGCGCCAGCAGCTTGGCCCCCAGCGGCGCAGATACGCAGTATTTT
.	.	TRBV27	TRBJ2-2	CASSLVVNWELFF	TGTGCCAGCAGTCTCGTGGTTAACTGGGAGCTGTTTTTT
.	.	TRBV7-8	TRBJ1-5	CASSSRQDSNQPQHF	TGTGCCAGCAGCTCCCGACAGGATAGCAATCAGCCCCAGCATTTT